These 8 T cell receptor beta chains were all obtained from the same sample, sequenced in a study of cytomegalovirus exposure and HLA in healthy donors. In the PCR, 60 Vbeta and 13 Jbeta primers were used. TCRdb's copy holds only in-frame clones and misses some; the assay was immunoSEQ multiplex PCR. The sample consists of roughly 98,000 clones, around 72% of them appearing once. Sequencing was done on a sample of PBMCs. All receptors come from a man between 18 and 29 years old in good health and CMV-seropositive.

The V call is TRBV7-9, the J call TRBJ2-1; D call uncertain. Trimming pared 3 bases from V and 3 bases from J, leaving 6 bases between. CDR1 is SEHNR and CDR2 is FQNEAQ in the germline V gene (reference sequence). This CDR3 spans 13 amino acids. The CDR3 spells CASSFPNYNEQFF. The CDR3 DNA reads as TGTGCCAGCAGCTTCCCTAACTACAATGAGCAGTTCTTC.

The J gene is TRBJ2-7, the V gene TRBV5-6; D possibly corresponds to TRBD2 (6 bases). Germline CDR1 SGHDT, CDR2 YYEEEE. V was trimmed by 4 bases and J by 0 bases, leaving 14 bases between them. The CDR3 runs to 15 residues. CDR3 amino acids: CASSPGTQTSYEQYF. Written as DNA, the CDR3 is TGTGCCAGCAGCCCCGGGACTCAGACCTCCTACGAGCAGTACTTC.

The chain combines TRBV10-2 with TRBJ2-5; 9 positions match TRBD2. J lost 5 bases, V lost 6 bases, and 13 bases had no gene match. The CDR3 length is 16 residues. Germline lookup yields CDR1 WSHSY and CDR2 SAAADI. The CDR3 bases are TGCGCCAGCAGGACTTCCCTAGGACTAGCGATGGAGACCCAGTACTTC. Protein product: CASRTSLGLAMETQYF.

This clone has a handful of counts. The chain carries TRBV29-1 and TRBJ2-3; TRBD2 aligns across 11 bases. CDR3 length: 16 residues. J lost 3 bases, V lost 0 bases, and 5 bases had no gene match. Germline V gene lookup returns CDR1 SQVTM and CDR2 ANQGSEA. This CDR3 reads CSVEDRLAGMTDTQYF. As DNA, the CDR3 is TGCAGCGTTGAAGATCGACTAGCGGGGATGACAGATACGCAGTATTTT.

This chain uses TRBV19 with TRBJ2-1, with TRBD2 identical over 14 bases. CDR1 LNHDA and CDR2 SQIVND come from the germline V gene (reference sequence). The CDR3 totals 15 residues. V lost 9 bases, J lost 7 bases, and 8 bases stayed unmatched. The CDR3 reads CASQTSGGAGNEQFF. The CDR3, as DNA: TGTGCCAGCCAGACTAGCGGGGGGGCCGGGAATGAGCAGTTCTTC.

The chain is built from TRBV29-1 and TRBJ1-2; 10 nucleotides align to TRBD1. Germline loops: CDR1 SQVTM, CDR2 ANQGSEA. V shed 7 bases, J shed 2 bases, and the junction held 7 bases outside the gene matches. The CDR3 spans 14 residues. The chain's CDR3 is CSARQGAPNYGYTF. CDR3 bases: TGCAGCGCACGACAGGGGGCTCCAAACTATGGCTACACCTTC.

CDR3 loop: CAWSIMGQGANTQYF. CDR3 DNA: TGTGCCTGGAGTATAATGGGACAGGGGGCGAATACGCAGTATTTT. The chain uses TRBV30 and TRBJ2-3, with TRBD1 matching 12 bases. The CDR3 contains 15 residues. J gave up 7 bases and V 2 bases, and 7 bases lay outside the gene matches. The germline gives CDR1 GTSNPN, CDR2 SVGIG (reference sequence).

The chain combines TRBV10-1 with TRBJ2-7; tentatively, D is TRBD2 (6 bases). The ends were cut back, 5 bases at V and 6 bases at J, with 20 bases in the middle. Germline V lookup: CDR1 WNHNN, CDR2 SYGVQD (reference sequence). This CDR3 region has 15 residues. The CDR3 loop reads CASSQTSLFPLEQYF. As DNA, the CDR3 is TGCGCCAGCAGTCAGACTAGTCTCTTTCCCCTCGAGCAGTACTTC.